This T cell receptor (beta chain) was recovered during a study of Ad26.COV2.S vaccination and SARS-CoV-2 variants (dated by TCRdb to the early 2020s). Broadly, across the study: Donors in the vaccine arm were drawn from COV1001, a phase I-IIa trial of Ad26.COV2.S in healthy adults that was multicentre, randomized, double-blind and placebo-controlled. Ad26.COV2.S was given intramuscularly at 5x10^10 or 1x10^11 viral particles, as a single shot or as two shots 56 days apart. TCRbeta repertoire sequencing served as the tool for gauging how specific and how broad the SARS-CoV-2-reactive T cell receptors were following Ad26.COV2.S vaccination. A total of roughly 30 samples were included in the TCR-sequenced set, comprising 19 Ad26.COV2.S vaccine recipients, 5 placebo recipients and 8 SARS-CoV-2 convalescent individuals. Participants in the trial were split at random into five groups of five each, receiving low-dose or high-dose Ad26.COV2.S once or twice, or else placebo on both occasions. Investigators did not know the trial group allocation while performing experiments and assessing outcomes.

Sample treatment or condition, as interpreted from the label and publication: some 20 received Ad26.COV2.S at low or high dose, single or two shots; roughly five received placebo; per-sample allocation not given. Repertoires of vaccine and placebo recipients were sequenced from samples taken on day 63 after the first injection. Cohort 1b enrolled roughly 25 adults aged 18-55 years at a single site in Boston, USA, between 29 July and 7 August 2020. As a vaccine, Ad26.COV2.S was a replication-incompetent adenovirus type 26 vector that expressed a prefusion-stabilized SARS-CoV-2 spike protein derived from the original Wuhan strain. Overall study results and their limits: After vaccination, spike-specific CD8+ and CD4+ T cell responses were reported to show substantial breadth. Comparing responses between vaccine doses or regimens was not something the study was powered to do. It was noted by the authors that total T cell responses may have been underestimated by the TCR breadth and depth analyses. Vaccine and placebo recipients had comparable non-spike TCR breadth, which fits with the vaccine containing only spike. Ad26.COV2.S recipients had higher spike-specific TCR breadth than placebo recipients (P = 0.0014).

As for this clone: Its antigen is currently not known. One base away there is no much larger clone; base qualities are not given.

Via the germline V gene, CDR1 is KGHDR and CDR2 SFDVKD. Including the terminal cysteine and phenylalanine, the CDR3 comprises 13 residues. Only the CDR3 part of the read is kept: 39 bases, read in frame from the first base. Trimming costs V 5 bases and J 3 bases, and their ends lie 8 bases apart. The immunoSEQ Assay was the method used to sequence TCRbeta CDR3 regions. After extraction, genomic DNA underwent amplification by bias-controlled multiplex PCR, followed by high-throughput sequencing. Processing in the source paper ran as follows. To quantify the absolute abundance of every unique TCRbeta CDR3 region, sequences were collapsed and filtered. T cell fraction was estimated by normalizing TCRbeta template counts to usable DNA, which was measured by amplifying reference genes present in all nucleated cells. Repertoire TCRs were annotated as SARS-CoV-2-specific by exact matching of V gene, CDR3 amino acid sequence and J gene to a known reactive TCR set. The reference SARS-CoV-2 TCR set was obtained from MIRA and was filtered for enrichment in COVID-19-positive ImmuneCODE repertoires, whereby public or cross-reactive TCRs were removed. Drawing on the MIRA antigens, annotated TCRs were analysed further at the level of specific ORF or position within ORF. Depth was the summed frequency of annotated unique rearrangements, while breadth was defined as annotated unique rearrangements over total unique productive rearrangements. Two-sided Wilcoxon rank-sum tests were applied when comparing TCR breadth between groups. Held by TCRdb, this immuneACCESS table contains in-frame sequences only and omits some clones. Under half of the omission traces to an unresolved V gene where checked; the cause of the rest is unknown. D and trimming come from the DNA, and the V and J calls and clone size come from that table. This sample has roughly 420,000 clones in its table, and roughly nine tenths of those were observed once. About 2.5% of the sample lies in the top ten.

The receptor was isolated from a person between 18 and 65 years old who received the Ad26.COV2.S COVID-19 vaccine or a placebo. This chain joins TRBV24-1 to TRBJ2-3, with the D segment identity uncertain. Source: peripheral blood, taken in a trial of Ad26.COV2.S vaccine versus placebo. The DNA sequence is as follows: TGTGCCACCAGTGGGGCAGAAACAGATACGCAGTATTTT. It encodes CATSGAETDTQYF.